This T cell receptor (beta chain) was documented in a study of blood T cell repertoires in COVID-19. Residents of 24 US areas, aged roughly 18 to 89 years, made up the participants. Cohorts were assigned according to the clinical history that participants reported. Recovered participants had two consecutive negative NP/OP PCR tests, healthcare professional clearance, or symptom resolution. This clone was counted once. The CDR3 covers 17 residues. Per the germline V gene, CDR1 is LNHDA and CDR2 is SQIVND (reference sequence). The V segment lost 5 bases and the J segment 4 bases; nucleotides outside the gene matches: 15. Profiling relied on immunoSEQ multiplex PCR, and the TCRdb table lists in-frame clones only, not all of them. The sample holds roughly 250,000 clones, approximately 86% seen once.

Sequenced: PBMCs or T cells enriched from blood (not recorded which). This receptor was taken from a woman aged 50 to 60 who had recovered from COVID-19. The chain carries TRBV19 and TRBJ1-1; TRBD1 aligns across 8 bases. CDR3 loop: CASSRDRGGLSSTEAFF. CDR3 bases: TGTGCCAGTAGTCGCGACAGGGGAGGGTTGTCTAGCACTGAAGCTTTCTTT.